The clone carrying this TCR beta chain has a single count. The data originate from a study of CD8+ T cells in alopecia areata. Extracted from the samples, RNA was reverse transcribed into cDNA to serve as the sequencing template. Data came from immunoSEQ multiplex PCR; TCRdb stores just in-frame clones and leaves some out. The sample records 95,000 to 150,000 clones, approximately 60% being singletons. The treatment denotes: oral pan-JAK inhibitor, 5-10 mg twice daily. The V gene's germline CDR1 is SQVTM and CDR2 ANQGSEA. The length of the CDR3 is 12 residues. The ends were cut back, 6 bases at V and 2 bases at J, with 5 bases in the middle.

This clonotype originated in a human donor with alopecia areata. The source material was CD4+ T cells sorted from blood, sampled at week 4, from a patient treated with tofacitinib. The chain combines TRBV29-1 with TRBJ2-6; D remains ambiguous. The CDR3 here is CSVGAGANVLTF. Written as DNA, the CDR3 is TGCAGCGTCGGAGCTGGGGCCAACGTCCTGACTTTC.